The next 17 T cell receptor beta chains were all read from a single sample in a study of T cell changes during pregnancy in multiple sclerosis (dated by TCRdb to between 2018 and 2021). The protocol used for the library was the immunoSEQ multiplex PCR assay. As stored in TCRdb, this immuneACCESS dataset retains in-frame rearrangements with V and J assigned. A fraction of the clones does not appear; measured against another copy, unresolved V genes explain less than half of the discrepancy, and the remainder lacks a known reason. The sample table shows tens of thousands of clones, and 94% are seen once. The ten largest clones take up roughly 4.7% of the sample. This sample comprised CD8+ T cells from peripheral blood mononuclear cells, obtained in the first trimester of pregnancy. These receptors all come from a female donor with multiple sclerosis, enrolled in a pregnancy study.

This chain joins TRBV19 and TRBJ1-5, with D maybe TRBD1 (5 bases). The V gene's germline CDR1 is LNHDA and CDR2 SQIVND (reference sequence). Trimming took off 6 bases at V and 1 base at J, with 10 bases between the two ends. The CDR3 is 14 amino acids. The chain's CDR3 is CASSRRGSNQPQHF. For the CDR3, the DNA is TGTGCCAGTAGCAGGCGGGGGAGCAATCAGCCCCAGCATTTT.

The CDR3 nucleotides are TGTGCCAGCAGCCTACCCTCAGGGGGCGAAAAACTGTTTTTT. Protein product: CASSLPSGGEKLFF. The chain links TRBV7-2 to TRBJ1-4; TRBD1 matches at 8 bases. The length of the CDR3 is 14 residues. Germline assignment: CDR1 SGHTA and CDR2 FQGNSA. V dropped 5 bases and J dropped 8; count of bases not matched to a gene: 7.

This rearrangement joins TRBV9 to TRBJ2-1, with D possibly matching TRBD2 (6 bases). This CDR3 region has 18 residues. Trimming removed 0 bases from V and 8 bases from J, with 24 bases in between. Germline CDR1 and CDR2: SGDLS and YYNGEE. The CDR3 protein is CASSVAVSVLAGVDEQFF. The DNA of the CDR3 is TGTGCCAGCAGCGTAGCCGTTTCGGTACTAGCCGGGGTAGATGAGCAGTTCTTC.

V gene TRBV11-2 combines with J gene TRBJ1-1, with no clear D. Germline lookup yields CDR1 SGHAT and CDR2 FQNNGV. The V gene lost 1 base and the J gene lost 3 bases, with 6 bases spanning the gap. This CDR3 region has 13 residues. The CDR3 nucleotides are TGTGCCAGCAGCTTAGTGAGGGACACTGAAGCTTTCTTT. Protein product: CASSLVRDTEAFF.

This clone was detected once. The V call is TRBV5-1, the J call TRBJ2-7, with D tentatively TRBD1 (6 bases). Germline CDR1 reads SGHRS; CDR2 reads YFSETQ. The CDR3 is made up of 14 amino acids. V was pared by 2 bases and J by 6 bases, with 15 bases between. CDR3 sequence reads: CASSFRTAQTEQYF. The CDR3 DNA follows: TGCGCCAGCAGCTTTCGGACAGCGCAGACCGAGCAGTACTTC. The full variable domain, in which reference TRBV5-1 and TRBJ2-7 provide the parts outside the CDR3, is KAGVTQTPRYLIKTRGQQVTLSCSPISGHRSVSWYQQTPGQGLQFLFEYFSETQRNKGNFPGRFSGRQFSNSRSEMNVSTLELGDSALYLCASSFRTAQTEQYFGPGTRLTVT.

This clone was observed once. DNA of the CDR3: TGTGCCTGGACTGCGACAGGGGGAACCGGGCAGTACTTC. Its protein product is CAWTATGGTGQYF. The V and J genes are TRBV30 and TRBJ2-7; 9 nucleotides match TRBD1. Germline-derived CDR1 and CDR2 are GTSNPN and SVGIG (reference sequence). Germline trimming cut 4 bases from V and 9 bases from J; bases unmatched to any gene: 10. This CDR3 contains 13 residues.

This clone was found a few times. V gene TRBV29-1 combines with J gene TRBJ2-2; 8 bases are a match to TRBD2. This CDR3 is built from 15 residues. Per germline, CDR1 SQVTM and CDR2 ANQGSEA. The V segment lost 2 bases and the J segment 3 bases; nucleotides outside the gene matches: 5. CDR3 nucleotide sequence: TGCAGCGTTGAAACCTCGGGACTAGACACCGGGGAGCTGTTTTTT. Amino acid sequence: CSVETSGLDTGELFF.

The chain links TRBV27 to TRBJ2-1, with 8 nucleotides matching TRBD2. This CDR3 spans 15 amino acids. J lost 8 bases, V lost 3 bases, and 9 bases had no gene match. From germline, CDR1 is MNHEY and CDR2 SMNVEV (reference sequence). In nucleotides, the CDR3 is TGTGCCAGCAGTTTGACTAGCGTCGATCACGATGAGCAGTTCTTC. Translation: CASSLTSVDHDEQFF.

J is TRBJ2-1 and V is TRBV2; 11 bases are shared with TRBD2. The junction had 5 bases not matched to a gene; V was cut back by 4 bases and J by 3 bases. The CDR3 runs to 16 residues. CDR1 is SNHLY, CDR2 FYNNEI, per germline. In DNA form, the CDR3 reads TGTGCCAGCAGTGGCGCGACTAGCGGGGACTACAATGAGCAGTTCTTC. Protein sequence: CASSGATSGDYNEQFF.

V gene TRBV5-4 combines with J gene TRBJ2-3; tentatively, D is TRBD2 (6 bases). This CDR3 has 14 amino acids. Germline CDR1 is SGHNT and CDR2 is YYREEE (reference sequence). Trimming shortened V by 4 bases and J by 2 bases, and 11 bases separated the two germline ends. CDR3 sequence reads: CASSPGGVTDTQYF. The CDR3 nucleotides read TGTGCCAGCAGCCCCGGCGGGGTCACAGATACGCAGTATTTT.

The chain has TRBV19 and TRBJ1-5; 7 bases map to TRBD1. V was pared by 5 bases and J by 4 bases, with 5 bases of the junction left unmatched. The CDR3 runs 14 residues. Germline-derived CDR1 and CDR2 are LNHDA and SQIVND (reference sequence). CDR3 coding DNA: TGTGCCAGTAGTGTGGGACAGAAAAATCAGCCCCAGCATTTT. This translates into CASSVGQKNQPQHF.

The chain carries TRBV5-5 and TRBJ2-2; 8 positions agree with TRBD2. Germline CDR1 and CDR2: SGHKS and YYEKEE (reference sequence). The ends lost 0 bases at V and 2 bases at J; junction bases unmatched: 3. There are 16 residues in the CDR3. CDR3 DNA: TGTGCCAGCAGCTTGGCCCGGACTAGCAACACCGGGGAGCTGTTTTTT. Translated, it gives CASSLARTSNTGELFF.

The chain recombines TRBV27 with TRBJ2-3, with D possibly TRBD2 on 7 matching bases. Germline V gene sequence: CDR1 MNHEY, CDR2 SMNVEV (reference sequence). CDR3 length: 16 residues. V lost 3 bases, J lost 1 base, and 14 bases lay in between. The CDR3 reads CASSLGGLAGTDTQYF. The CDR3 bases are TGTGCCAGCAGTTTGGGGGGCCTAGCGGGCACAGATACGCAGTATTTT.

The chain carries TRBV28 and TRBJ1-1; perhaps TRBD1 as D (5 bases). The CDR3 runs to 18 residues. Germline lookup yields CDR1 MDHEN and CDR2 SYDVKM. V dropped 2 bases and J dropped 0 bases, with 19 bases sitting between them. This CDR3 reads CASSLDGFRAIMNTEAFF. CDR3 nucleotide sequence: TGTGCCAGCAGTTTAGATGGTTTCAGGGCAATCATGAACACTGAAGCTTTCTTT.

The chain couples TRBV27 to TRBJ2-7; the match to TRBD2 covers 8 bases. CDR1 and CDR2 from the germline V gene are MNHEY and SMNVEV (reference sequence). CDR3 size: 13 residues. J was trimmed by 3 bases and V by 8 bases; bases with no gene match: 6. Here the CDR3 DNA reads TGTGCCAGCCGCAGGGCGGGGGGCTACGAGCAGTACTTC. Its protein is CASRRAGGYEQYF.

CDR3 amino acids: CASGDRVAYNEQFF. CDR3 sequence (DNA): TGTGCCAGCGGAGACAGGGTGGCCTACAATGAGCAGTTCTTC. This rearrangement joins TRBV7-9 to TRBJ2-1; the match to TRBD1 covers 7 bases. This CDR3 has 14 amino acids. Germline assignment: CDR1 SEHNR and CDR2 FQNEAQ (reference sequence). J lost 2 bases, V lost 8 bases, and 6 bases had no gene match. The variable domain in full, completed from reference TRBV7-9 and TRBJ2-1, reads DTGVSQNPRHKITKRGQNVTFRCDPISEHNRLYWYRQTLGQGPEFLTYFQNEAQLEKSRLLSDRFSAERPKGSFSTLEIQRTEQGDSAMYLCASGDRVAYNEQFFGPGTRLTVL.

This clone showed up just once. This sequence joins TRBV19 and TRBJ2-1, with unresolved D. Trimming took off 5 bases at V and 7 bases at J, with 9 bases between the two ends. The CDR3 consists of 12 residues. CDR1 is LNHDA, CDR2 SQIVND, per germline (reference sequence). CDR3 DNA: TGTGCCAGTAGTTTAGTGCAGAATGAGCAGTTCTTC. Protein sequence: CASSLVQNEQFF.